Below are 32 T cell receptor beta chains sequenced from a single sample in a study of human T cells and chemical hapten exposure. Time point reported: patch test 1, 2 weeks after DPC sensitization. The sample's treatment: therapeutic diphenylcyclopropenone sensitization with weekly scalp DPC. One entry per CDR3 protein, called by TCRdb with MiXCR from the RACE reads. The data hold 120,000 or so distinct CDR3 sequences, with around 13% observed a single time. The specimen comprised whole blood, sampled in connection with sensitization to the hapten diphenylcyclopropenone (DPC). Receptors were obtained from a man aged 18 to 35 with alopecia areata. Some clones in this sample may be carry-over from other donors' samples.

This clonotype came up many times. This sequence joins TRBV14 and TRBJ2-2; D unclear. CDR1 is SGHDN, CDR2 FVKESK, per germline. Deletions cut 0 bases from V and 0 bases from J, with 2 bases between. This CDR3 is 14 amino acids long. The CDR3 nucleotides are TGTGCCAGCAGCCAAGATGCGAACACCGGGGAGCTGTTTTTT. Translation: CASSQDANTGELFF.

This clonotype was detected a few times. The V and J genes are TRBV7-6 and TRBJ2-2, with D perhaps assigned TRBD1 or TRBD2 (5 bases each). The CDR3 covers 16 residues. CDR1 is SGHVS, CDR2 FNYEAQ, per germline. Trimming left V 1 base short and J 0 bases short, with 9 bases between. CDR3: CASSLEGSTNTGELFF. Here the CDR3 DNA reads TGTGCCAGCAGCTTAGAGGGGAGCACGAACACCGGGGAGCTGTTTTTT. Full variable domain (rest looked up from reference TRBV7-6 and TRBJ2-2): GAGVSQSPRYKVTKRGQDVALRCDPISGHVSLYWYRQALGQGPEFLTYFNYEAQQDKSGLPNDRFSAERPEGSISTLTIQRTEQRDSAMYRCASSLEGSTNTGELFFGEGSRLTVL.

This clonotype was seen only once. The chain has TRBV7-6 and TRBJ2-5; tentative D call: TRBD1 (6 bases). V was pared by 4 bases and J by 5 bases, with 17 bases between. In germline, CDR1 is SGHVS, CDR2 FNYEAQ. This CDR3 comprises 15 residues. CDR3: CASSSIGGGRETQYF. CDR3 bases: TGTGCCAGCAGCTCAATCGGTGGGGGCCGTGAGACCCAGTACTTC.

This clonotype was seen repeatedly, ten times or more. The chain links TRBV20-1 to TRBJ1-2; no clear D gene. This CDR3 comprises 10 residues. V lost 0 bases, J lost 6 bases, and 2 bases lay in between. Germline V gene sequence: CDR1 DFQATT, CDR2 SNEGSKA (reference sequence). CDR3 protein: CSARDNGYTF. The CDR3 DNA reads TGCAGTGCTAGAGATAATGGCTACACCTTC.

This clonotype was seen more than once but under ten times. The rearrangement links TRBV6-2 or TRBV6-3 to TRBJ2-4, with D perhaps being TRBD1 or TRBD2 (5 bases each). CDR1 and CDR2 (germline): MNHEY, SVGEGT. The V gene lost 5 bases and the J gene lost 5 bases, with 13 bases spanning the gap. CDR3 length: 14 residues. For the CDR3, the DNA is TGTGCCAGCAGTCAGTGGGACGGAGAAAACATTCAGTACTTC. It encodes CASSQWDGENIQYF.

In this sample, this clonotype turned up a few times. V is TRBV4-3 and J is TRBJ2-1; 8 bases match TRBD1. Germline V CDR1 and CDR2: LGHNA, YSLEER. CDR3 length: 16 residues. The V segment lost 0 bases and the J segment 7 bases; nucleotides outside the gene matches: 8. The CDR3 coding sequence is TGCGCCAGCAGCCAAGAGGGCAGGACAGGGTCGAATGAGCAGTTCTTC. Its protein product is CASSQEGRTGSNEQFF.

The chain employs TRBV4-2 and TRBJ1-1; D possibly corresponds to TRBD1 (6 bases). Germline V gene sequence: CDR1 LGHNA, CDR2 YNFKEQ. Trimming left V 0 bases short and J 6 bases short, with 11 bases between. There are 14 residues in the CDR3. CDR3 DNA sequence: TGTGCCAGCAGCCAAGACCTCAGGGGCCCTGAAGCTTTCTTT. This sequence encodes CASSQDLRGPEAFF.

This clonotype was found a few times. The V and J genes are TRBV18 and TRBJ2-7; 10 nucleotides align to TRBD1. With 3 bases clipped from V and 6 bases from J, the junction kept 2 bases outside the gene matches. The germline gives CDR1 KGHSH, CDR2 LQKENI. The length of the CDR3 is 13 residues. The CDR3 reads CASSPRTGGEQYF. CDR3 coding DNA: TGTGCCAGCTCACCTAGGACAGGGGGCGAGCAGTACTTC.

V gene TRBV20-1 combines with J gene TRBJ1-1; a possible D gene is TRBD1 (6 bases). V was trimmed by 6 bases and J by 5 bases, leaving 19 bases between them. In germline, CDR1 is DFQATT, CDR2 SNEGSKA (reference sequence). CDR3 length: 14 amino acids. The CDR3: CSAIAGRGWTEAFF. As DNA, the CDR3 is TGCAGTGCAATAGCTGGCAGGGGCTGGACTGAAGCTTTCTTT.

The table lists this clonotype with a few counts. The rearrangement links TRBV9 to TRBJ2-2; D call uncertain. Germline V CDR1 and CDR2: SGDLS, YYNGEE. Trimming left V 4 bases short and J 5 bases short, with 9 bases between. This CDR3 is 13 amino acids long. CDR3 bases: TGTGCCAGCAGCCCAAGAAGTACCGGGGAGCTGTTTTTT. Its translation: CASSPRSTGELFF.

The genes are TRBV11-2 and TRBJ2-4; no clear D gene. Deletions cut 5 bases from V and 10 bases from J, with 9 bases between. Germline V gives CDR1 SGHAT, CDR2 FQNNGV. The CDR3 loop spans 11 amino acids. Here the CDR3 DNA reads TGTGCCAGCAGCCCCGGTCTGATTCAGTACTTC. Its translation: CASSPGLIQYF.

This clonotype has more than one count but fewer than ten. V is TRBV7-3 and J is TRBJ2-5; weak D call: TRBD1 (5 bases). From germline, CDR1 is SGHTA and CDR2 FQGTGA. The V end was cut by 2 bases, the J end by 3 bases, with 13 bases between. The CDR3 is 15 residues long. The CDR3 spells CASSLLGRREETQYF. CDR3 sequence (DNA): TGTGCCAGCAGCTTATTGGGGCGCAGGGAAGAGACCCAGTACTTC.

V gene TRBV12-2 combines with J gene TRBJ1-5; the table assigns TRBD1, which was not confirmed against the DNA. TRBV12-2 is listed as a pseudogene. The CDR3 has 15 residues. The CDR3 DNA reads TGTGCAAGTCGCTGGGACAGGGGCCGCAATCAGCCCCAGCATTTT. It codes for CASRWDRGRNQPQHF.

The table lists this clonotype with many counts. This chain uses TRBV7-6 with TRBJ2-1, with no clear D. The germline CDR1 and CDR2 sequences are SGHVS and FNYEAQ. CDR3 length: 11 amino acids. V was pared by 5 bases and J by 5 bases, with 4 bases between. CDR3 region: CASSQNNEQFF. The DNA for the CDR3 is TGTGCCAGCAGCCAAAACAATGAGCAGTTCTTC. Drawing the rest from reference TRBV7-6 and TRBJ2-1, the complete variable domain is GAGVSQSPRYKVTKRGQDVALRCDPISGHVSLYWYRQALGQGPEFLTYFNYEAQQDKSGLPNDRFSAERPEGSISTLTIQRTEQRDSAMYRCASSQNNEQFFGPGTRLTVL.

The genes are TRBV7-9 and TRBJ1-1, with D possibly TRBD1 on 6 matching bases. CDR3 length: 14 residues. CDR1 SEHNR and CDR2 FQNEAQ come from the germline V gene (reference sequence). V was cut by 6 bases and J by 7 bases, with 18 bases left in between. The CDR3 spells CASSSGDTGFEAFF. The CDR3 DNA sequence: TGTGCCAGCAGTTCCGGGGACACCGGCTTTGAAGCTTTCTTT.

This clonotype has a single count. The J gene is TRBJ1-5, the V gene TRBV20-1; 8 bases line up with TRBD1. V shed 0 bases, J shed 5 bases, and the junction held 12 bases outside the gene matches. CDR1 and CDR2 (germline): DFQATT, SNEGSKA (reference sequence). This CDR3 is 17 amino acids long. The CDR3 coding sequence is TGCAGTGCTAGAGATCAATCAGGGGGCGCAGGTTATCAGCCCCAGCATTTT. The encoded protein is CSARDQSGGAGYQPQHF.

This clonotype was recorded a few times. Here the CDR3 DNA reads TGTGCCAGCAGTGAAGCCGGGACAGGGCACAATGAGCAGTTCTTC. This translates into CASSEAGTGHNEQFF. This chain links TRBV6-4 with TRBJ2-1; 9 bases align to TRBD1. Germline V gene lookup returns CDR1 MRHNA and CDR2 SNTAGT. J lost 5 bases, V lost 3 bases, and 5 bases had no gene match. This CDR3 is built from 15 residues.

This chain uses TRBV19 with TRBJ2-1, with D possibly matching TRBD2 (6 bases). CDR3 size: 16 residues. Deletions cut 5 bases from V and 4 bases from J, with 18 bases between. Germline CDR1 and CDR2: LNHDA and SQIVND (reference sequence). The CDR3 here is CASSSRLDGVYNEQFF. The CDR3 nucleotides are TGTGCCAGTAGTTCACGACTAGACGGGGTTTACAATGAGCAGTTCTTC.

This chain uses TRBV12-3 or TRBV12-4 with TRBJ1-1; tentatively, D is TRBD1 (5 bases). The V and J ends lost 9 bases and 2 bases respectively, with 19 bases between them. CDR3 size: 15 residues. The CDR3 DNA is TGTGCCAGTGGGGGTTCAGGAGCACCTAACACTGAAGCTTTCTTT. It codes for CASGGSGAPNTEAFF.

The V gene is TRBV7-9, the J gene TRBJ1-1; a possible D gene is TRBD1 (6 bases). Trimming removed 5 bases at V and 0 bases at J, with 19 bases between. Germline V gene sequence: CDR1 SEHNR, CDR2 FQNEAQ (reference sequence). This CDR3 is built from 17 residues. CDR3 in amino acids: CASSQPARDTMNTEAFF. The DNA for the CDR3 is TGTGCCAGCAGCCAACCCGCCCGGGACACAATGAACACTGAAGCTTTCTTT.

In its sample, this clonotype was seen many times. The gene calls are TRBV25-1 and TRBJ1-4; possibly TRBD1 for D (5 bases). CDR1 is MGHDK, CDR2 SYGVNS, per germline. Trimming shortened V by 3 bases and J by 0 bases, and 17 bases separated the two germline ends. The CDR3 spans 18 residues. CDR3 region: CASSEQTRVYATNEKLFF. CDR3 DNA: TGTGCCAGCAGTGAGCAGACCAGGGTTTATGCAACTAATGAAAAACTGTTTTTT.

The chain employs TRBV10-1 and TRBJ2-1, with TRBD1 matching over 9 bases. V was pared by 5 bases and J by 6 bases, with 8 bases of the junction left unmatched. Germline V gene sequence: CDR1 WNHNN, CDR2 SYGVQD (reference sequence). CDR3 length: 15 amino acids. The CDR3 spells CASSTGTGRFNEQFF. The CDR3 region has the DNA TGCGCCAGCAGTACCGGGACAGGGCGATTCAATGAGCAGTTCTTC.

This clonotype was detected a few times. This rearrangement joins TRBV20-1 to TRBJ2-7; D remains unclear. CDR3 size: 12 residues. The V gene's germline CDR1 is DFQATT and CDR2 SNEGSKA (reference sequence). The V end lost 1 base, the J end lost 3 bases, and 7 bases lay between the germline ends. In nucleotides, the CDR3 is TGCAGTGCTAGAGGGGTGGGCTACGAGCAGTACTTC. Translation gives CSARGVGYEQYF.

This clonotype was observed many times. V usage is TRBV13 and J usage is TRBJ1-4; D is ambiguous. Trimming pared 2 bases from V and 2 bases from J, leaving 9 bases between. CDR1 is PRHDT and CDR2 is FYEKMQ in the germline V gene (reference sequence). The CDR3 is 15 amino acids. CDR3 in DNA: TGTGCCAGCAGCTTATACGGGCCGACTAATGAAAAACTGTTTTTT. As protein: CASSLYGPTNEKLFF.

This clonotype has ten or more counts. The chain carries TRBV14 and TRBJ1-1; TRBD1 matches 8 bases. This CDR3 has 14 residues. Germline assignment: CDR1 SGHDN and CDR2 FVKESK. The V and J ends lost 2 bases and 5 bases, in that order; junction bases with no gene match: 4. As DNA, the CDR3 is TGTGCCAGCAGCCAACAGGGGGCTTGGACTGAAGCTTTCTTT. Protein: CASSQQGAWTEAFF. Filled out from reference TRBV14 and TRBJ1-1, the complete variable domain reads EAGVTQFPSHSVIEKGQTVTLRCDPISGHDNLYWYRRVMGKEIKFLLHFVKESKQDESGMPNNRFLAERTGGTYSTLKVQPAELEDSGVYFCASSQQGAWTEAFFGQGTRLTVV.

The J gene is TRBJ1-6, the V gene TRBV20-1; unclear D gene. CDR3 length: 13 amino acids. V lost 6 bases to trimming and J lost 7 bases, with 13 bases between them. Germline V gives CDR1 DFQATT, CDR2 SNEGSKA (reference sequence). The CDR3 loop reads CSAAAMGNSPLHF. CDR3 nucleotide sequence: TGCAGTGCCGCTGCGATGGGCAATTCACCCCTCCACTTT.

The rearrangement uses TRBV4-2 and TRBJ2-7; the D gene is possibly TRBD2 (5 bases). CDR3 length: 16 amino acids. Germline V gene sequence: CDR1 LGHNA, CDR2 YNFKEQ. Trimming took off 0 bases at V and 7 bases at J, with 19 bases between the two ends. CDR3 sequence (DNA): TGTGCCAGCAGCCAAGATAGGCGGTCAAAAACGGGAGAGCAGTACTTC. This encodes CASSQDRRSKTGEQYF.

This clonotype was counted between two and nine times. The chain recombines TRBV6-6 with TRBJ2-7, with a possible D match to TRBD1 (5 bases). Germline assignment: CDR1 MNHNY and CDR2 SVGAGI (reference sequence). This CDR3 region has 15 residues. Trimming cost V 2 bases and J 3 bases, with 14 bases left between them. The CDR3 coding sequence is TGTGCCAGCAGTTACCCCGGACAAAAAAACTACGAGCAGTACTTC. It is translated as CASSYPGQKNYEQYF.

This clonotype was seen repeatedly, ten times or more. The chain carries TRBV4-1 and TRBJ1-4; D not certain. Germline CDR1 and CDR2: MGHRA and YSYEKL. Deletions cut 2 bases from V and 8 bases from J, with 12 bases between. CDR3 size: 14 residues. This CDR3 is CASSQRNLGEKLFF. Here the CDR3 DNA reads TGCGCCAGCAGCCAACGGAACTTGGGGGAAAAACTGTTTTTT.

The genes are TRBV7-2 and TRBJ2-1; 7 nucleotides agree with TRBD1. Germline loops: CDR1 SGHTA, CDR2 FQGNSA. The V segment lost 8 bases and the J segment 7 bases; nucleotides outside the gene matches: 11. CDR3 length: 14 amino acids. The CDR3 region is CASRRMDRRNEQFF. CDR3 sequence (DNA): TGTGCCAGCCGACGTATGGACAGGAGGAATGAGCAGTTCTTC.

This clonotype was seen more than once but under ten times. The V gene is TRBV18, the J gene TRBJ1-2; 9 bases line up with TRBD1. The V segment lost 5 bases and the J segment 6 bases; nucleotides outside the gene matches: 7. The CDR3 consists of 14 residues. Germline V gene lookup returns CDR1 KGHSH and CDR2 LQKENI. Written as DNA, the CDR3 is TGTGCCAGCTCATACCGGGACAGGGCTGATGGCTACACCTTC. This gives the protein CASSYRDRADGYTF.

This chain uses TRBV18 with TRBJ2-3, with D perhaps assigned TRBD1 or TRBD2 (5 bases each). Trimming shortened V by 5 bases and J by 2 bases, and 11 bases separated the two germline ends. The CDR3 has 14 amino acids. The germline CDR1 and CDR2 sequences are KGHSH and LQKENI. The CDR3 region is CASSSGPNTDTQYF. CDR3 sequence (DNA): TGTGCCAGCTCATCGGGACCAAACACAGATACGCAGTATTTT.